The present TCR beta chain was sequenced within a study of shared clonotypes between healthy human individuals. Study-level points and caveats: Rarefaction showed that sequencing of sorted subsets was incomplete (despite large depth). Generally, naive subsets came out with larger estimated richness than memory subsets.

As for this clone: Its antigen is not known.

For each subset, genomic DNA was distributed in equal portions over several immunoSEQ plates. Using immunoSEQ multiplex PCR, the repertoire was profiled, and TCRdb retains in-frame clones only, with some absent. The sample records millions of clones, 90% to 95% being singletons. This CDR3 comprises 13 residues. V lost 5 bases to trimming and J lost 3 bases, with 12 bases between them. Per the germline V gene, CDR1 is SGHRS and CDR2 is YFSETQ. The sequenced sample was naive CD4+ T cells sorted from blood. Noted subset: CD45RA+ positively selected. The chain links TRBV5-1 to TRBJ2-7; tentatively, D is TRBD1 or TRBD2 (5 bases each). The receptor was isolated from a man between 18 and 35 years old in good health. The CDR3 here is CASSSGHGYEQYF. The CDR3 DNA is TGCGCCAGCAGTTCGGGGCACGGCTACGAGCAGTACTTC.